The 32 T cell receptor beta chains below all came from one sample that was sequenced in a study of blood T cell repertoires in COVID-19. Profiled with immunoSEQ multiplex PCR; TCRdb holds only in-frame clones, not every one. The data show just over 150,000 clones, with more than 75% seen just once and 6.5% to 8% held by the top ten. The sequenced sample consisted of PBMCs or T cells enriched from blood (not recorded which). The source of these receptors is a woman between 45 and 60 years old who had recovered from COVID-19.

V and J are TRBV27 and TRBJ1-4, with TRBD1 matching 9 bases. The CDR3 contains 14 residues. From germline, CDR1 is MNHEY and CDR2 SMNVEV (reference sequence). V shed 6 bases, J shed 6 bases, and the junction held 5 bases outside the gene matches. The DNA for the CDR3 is TGTGCCAGCAGCCCGGGACAGGGTTATGAAAAACTGTTTTTT. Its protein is CASSPGQGYEKLFF.

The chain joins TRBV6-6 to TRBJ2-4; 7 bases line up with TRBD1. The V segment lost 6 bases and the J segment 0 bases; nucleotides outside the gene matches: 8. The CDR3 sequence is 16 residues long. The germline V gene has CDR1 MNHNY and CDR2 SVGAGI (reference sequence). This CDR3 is CASSGQVSVAKNIQYF. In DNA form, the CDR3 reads TGTGCCAGCAGCGGACAGGTCTCGGTAGCCAAAAACATTCAGTACTTC.

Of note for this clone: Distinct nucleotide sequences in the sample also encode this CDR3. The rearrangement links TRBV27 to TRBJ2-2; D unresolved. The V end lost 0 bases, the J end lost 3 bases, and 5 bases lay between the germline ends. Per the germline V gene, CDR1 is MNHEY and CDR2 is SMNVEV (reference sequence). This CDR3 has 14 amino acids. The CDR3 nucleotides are TGTGCCAGCAGTTTATCGGCGGACACCGGGGAGCTGTTTTTT. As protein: CASSLSADTGELFF.

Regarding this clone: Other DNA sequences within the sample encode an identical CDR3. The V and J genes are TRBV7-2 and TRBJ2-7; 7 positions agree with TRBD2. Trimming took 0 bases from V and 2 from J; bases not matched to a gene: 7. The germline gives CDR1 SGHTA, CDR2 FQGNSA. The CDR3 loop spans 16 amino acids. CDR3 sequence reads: CASSLAPTGTTYEQYF. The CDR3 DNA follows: TGTGCCAGCAGCTTAGCCCCTACCGGGACTACCTACGAGCAGTACTTC.

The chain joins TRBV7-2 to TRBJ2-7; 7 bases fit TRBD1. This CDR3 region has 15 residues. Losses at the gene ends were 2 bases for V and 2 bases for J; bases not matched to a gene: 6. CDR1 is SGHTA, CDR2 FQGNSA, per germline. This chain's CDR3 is CASSLPDRDPYEQYF. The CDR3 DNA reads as TGTGCCAGCAGCTTACCTGACAGGGACCCCTACGAGCAGTACTTC. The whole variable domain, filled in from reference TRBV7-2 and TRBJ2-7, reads GAGVSQSPSNKVTEKGKDVELRCDPISGHTALYWYRQSLGQGLEFLIYFQGNSAPDKSGLPSDRFSAERTGGSVSTLTIQRTQQEDSAVYLCASSLPDRDPYEQYFGPGTRLTVT.

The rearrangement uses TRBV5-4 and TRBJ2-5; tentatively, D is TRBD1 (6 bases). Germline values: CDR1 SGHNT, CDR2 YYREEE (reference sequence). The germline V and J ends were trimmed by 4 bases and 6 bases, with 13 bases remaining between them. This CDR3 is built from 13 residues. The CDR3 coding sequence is TGTGCCAGCAGCAAGGGGGAAGCACAGACCCAGTACTTC. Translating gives CASSKGEAQTQYF.

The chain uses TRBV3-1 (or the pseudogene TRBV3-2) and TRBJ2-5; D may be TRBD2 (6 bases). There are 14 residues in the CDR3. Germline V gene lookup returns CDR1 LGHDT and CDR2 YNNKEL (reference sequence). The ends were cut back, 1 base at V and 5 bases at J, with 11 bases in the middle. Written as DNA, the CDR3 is TGTGCCAGCAGCCAAGTTAAGGGGAGGGAGACCCAGTACTTC. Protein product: CASSQVKGRETQYF.

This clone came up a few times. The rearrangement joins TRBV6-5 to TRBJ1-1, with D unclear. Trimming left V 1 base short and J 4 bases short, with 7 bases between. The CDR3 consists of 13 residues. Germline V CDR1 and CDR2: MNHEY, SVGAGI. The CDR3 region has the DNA TGTGCCAGCAGTTACTTTGGAGGCACTGAAGCTTTCTTT. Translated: CASSYFGGTEAFF.

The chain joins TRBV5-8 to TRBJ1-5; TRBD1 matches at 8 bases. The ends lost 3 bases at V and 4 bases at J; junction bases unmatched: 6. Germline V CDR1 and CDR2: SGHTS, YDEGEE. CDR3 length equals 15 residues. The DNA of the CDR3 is TGTGCCAGCAGCTCTCCGGACAGGGCAAATCAGCCCCAGCATTTT. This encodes CASSSPDRANQPQHF.

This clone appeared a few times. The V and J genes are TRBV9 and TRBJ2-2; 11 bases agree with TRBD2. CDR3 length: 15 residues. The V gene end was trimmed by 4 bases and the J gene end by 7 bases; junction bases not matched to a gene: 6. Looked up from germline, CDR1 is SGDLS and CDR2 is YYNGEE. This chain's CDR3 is CASSWGLAADGELFF. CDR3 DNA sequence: TGTGCCAGCAGCTGGGGACTAGCGGCCGACGGGGAGCTGTTTTTT.

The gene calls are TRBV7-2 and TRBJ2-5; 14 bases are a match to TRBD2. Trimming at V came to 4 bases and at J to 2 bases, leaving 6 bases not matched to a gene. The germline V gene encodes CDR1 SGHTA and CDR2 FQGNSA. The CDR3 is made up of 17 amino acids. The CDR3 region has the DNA TGTGCCAGCAGCTGGGCCGGGACTAGCGGGGGACAAGAGACCCAGTACTTC. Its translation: CASSWAGTSGGQETQYF.

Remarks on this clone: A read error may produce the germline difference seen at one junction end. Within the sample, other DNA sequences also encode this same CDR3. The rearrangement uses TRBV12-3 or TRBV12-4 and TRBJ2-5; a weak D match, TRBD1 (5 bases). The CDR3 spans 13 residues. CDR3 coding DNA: TGCGCCAGCAGTGGACAAGTCCTTGAGACCCAGTACTTC. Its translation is CASSGQVLETQYF.

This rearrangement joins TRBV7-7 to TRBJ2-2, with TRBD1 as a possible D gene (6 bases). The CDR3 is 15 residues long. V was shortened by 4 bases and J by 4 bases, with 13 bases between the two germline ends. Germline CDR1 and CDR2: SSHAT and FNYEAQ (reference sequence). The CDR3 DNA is TGTGCCAGCAGCTCCAGCAGGGGACCCACCGGGGAGCTGTTTTTT. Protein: CASSSSRGPTGELFF.

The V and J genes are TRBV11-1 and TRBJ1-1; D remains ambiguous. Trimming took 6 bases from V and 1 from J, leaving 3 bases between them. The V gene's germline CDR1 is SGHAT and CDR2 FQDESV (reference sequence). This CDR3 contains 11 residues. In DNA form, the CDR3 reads TGTGCCAGCAGACAGAACACTGAAGCTTTCTTT. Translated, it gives CASRQNTEAFF.

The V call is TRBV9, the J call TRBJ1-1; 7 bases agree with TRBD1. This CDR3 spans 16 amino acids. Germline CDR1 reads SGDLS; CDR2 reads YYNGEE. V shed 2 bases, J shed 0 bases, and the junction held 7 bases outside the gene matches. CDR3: CASSVRDRAMNTEAFF. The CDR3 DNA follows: TGTGCCAGCAGCGTGCGGGACAGAGCCATGAACACTGAAGCTTTCTTT.

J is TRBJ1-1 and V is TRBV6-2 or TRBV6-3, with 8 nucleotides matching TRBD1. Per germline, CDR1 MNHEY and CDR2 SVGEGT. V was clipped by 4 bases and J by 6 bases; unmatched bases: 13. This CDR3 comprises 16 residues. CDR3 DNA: TGTGCCAGCAGTTCGCGGACAGGGAGGAGTAGAGCTGAAGCTTTCTTT. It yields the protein CASSSRTGRSRAEAFF.

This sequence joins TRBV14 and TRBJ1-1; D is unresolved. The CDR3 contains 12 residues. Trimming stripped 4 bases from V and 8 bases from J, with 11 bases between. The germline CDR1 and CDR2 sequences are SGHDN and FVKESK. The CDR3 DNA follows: TGTGCCAGCAGCCGCGGGCGGCCGGAAGCTTTCTTT. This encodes CASSRGRPEAFF.

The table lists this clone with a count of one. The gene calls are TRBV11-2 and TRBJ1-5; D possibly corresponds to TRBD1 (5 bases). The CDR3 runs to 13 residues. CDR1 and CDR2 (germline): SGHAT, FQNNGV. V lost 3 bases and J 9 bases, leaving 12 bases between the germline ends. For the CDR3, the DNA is TGTGCCAGCAGCTTGGACACTCCGGGGCCCCAGCATTTT. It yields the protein CASSLDTPGPQHF.

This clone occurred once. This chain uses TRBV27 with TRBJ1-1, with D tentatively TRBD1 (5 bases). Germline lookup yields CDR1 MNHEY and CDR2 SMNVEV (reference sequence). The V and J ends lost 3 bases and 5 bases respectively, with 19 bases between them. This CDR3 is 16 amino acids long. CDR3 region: CASSFRQGGSRTEAFF. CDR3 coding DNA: TGTGCCAGCAGTTTCAGGCAGGGTGGTTCGCGAACTGAAGCTTTCTTT.

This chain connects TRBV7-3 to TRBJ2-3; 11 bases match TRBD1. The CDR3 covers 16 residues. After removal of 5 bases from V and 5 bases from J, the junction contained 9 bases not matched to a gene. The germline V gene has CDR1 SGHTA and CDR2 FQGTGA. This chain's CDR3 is CASSLNGQGARDTQYF. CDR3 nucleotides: TGTGCCAGCAGCCTCAACGGACAGGGGGCTAGAGATACGCAGTATTTT.

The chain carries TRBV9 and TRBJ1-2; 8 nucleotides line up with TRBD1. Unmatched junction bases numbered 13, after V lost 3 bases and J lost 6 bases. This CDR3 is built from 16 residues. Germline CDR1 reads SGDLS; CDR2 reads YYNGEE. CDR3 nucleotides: TGTGCCAGCAGCGCTGGGGGGACAGGCGAATCGGATGGCTACACCTTC. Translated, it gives CASSAGGTGESDGYTF.

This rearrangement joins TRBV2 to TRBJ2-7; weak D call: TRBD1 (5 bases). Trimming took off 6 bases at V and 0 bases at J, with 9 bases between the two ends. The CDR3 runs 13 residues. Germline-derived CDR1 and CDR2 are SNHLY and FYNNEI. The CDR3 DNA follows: TGTGCCAGCAGGGGGCGCAGCTCCTACGAGCAGTACTTC. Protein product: CASRGRSSYEQYF.

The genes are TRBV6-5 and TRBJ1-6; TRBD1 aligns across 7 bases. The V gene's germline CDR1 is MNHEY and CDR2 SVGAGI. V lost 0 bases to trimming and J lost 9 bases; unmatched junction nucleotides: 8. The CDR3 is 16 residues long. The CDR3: CASSYSQRQGSSPLHF. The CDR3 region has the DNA TGTGCCAGCAGTTACTCTCAGAGACAGGGAAGTTCACCCCTCCACTTT.

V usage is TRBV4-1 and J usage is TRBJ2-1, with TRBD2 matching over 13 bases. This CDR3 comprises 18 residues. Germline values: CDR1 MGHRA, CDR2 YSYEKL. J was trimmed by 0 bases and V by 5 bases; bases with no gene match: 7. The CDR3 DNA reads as TGCGCCAGCAGCACTAGGACTAGCGGGGGTGTCTCCTACAATGAGCAGTTCTTC. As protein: CASSTRTSGGVSYNEQFF.

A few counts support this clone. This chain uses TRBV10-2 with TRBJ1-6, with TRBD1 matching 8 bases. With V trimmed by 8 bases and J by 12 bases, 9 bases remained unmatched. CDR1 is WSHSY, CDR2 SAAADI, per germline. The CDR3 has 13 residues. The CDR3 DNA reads TGCGCCAGCCAGGGGGCTCAAGTAGAACCCCTCCACTTT. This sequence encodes CASQGAQVEPLHF.

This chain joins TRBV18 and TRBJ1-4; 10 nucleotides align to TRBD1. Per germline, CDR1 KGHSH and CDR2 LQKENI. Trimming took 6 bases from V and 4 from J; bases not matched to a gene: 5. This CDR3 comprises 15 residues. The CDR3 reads CASSGQGTLNEKLFF. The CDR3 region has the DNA TGTGCCAGCTCGGGACAGGGGACACTTAATGAAAAACTGTTTTTT. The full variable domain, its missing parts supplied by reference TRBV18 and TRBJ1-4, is NAGVMQNPRHLVRRRGQEARLRCSPMKGHSHVYWYRQLPEEGLKFMVYLQKENIIDESGMPKERFSAEFPKEGPSILRIQQVVRGDSAAYFCASSGQGTLNEKLFFGSGTQLSVL.

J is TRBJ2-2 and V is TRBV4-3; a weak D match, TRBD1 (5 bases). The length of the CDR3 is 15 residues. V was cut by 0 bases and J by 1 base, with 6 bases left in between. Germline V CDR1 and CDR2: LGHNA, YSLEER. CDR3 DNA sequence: TGCGCCAGCAGCCAAGACCAGGGGAACACCGGGGAGCTGTTTTTT. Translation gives CASSQDQGNTGELFF.

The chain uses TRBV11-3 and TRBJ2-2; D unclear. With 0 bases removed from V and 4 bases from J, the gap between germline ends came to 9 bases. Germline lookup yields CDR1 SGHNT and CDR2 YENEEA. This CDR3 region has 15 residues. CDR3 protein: CASSLDRSFTGELFF. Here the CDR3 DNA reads TGTGCCAGCAGCTTAGATCGGAGTTTCACCGGGGAGCTGTTTTTT.

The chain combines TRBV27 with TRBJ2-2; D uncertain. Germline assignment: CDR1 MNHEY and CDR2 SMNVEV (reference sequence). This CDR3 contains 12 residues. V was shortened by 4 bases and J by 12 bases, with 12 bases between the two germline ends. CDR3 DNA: TGTGCCAGCAGTTCCCCCCTAGAGAAGCTGTTTTTT. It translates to CASSSPLEKLFF.

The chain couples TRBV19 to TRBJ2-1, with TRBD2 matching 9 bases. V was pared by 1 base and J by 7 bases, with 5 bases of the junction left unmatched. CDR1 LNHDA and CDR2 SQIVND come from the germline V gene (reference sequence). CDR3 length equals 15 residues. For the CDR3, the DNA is TGTGCCAGTAGTATAGGTGCGGGGGGGCGTAATGAGCAGTTCTTC. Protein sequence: CASSIGAGGRNEQFF.

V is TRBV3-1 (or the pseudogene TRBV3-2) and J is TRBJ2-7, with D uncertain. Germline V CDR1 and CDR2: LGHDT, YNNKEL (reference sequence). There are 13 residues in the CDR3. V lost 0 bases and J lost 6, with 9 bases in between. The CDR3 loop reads CASSQDARSEQYF. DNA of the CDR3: TGTGCCAGCAGCCAAGATGCGCGCTCCGAGCAGTACTTC.

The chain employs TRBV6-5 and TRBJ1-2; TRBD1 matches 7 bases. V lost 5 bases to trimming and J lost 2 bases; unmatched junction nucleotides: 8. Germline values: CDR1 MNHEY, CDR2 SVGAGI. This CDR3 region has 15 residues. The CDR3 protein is CASSPGTAINYGYTF. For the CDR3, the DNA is TGTGCCAGCAGTCCCGGGACAGCCATAAACTATGGCTACACCTTC.